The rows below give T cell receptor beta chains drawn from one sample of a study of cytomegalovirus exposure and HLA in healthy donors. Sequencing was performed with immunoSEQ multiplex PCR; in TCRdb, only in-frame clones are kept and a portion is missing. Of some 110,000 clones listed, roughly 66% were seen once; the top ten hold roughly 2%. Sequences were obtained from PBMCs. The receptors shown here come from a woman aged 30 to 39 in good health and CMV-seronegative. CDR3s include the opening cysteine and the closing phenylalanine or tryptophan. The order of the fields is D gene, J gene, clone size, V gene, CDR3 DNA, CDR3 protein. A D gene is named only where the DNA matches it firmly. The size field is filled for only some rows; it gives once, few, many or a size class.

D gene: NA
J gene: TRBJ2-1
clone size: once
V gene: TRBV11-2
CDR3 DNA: TGTGCCAGCAGCTTAGACTTAGGGGGTGAGCAGTTCTTC
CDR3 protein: CASSLDLGGEQFF

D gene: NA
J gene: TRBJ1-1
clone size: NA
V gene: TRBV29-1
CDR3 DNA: TGCAGCGTGGGTTCAGGGCGACTGAACACTGAAGCTTTCTTT
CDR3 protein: CSVGSGRLNTEAFF

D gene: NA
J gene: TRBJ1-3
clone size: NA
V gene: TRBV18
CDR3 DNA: TGTGCCAGCTCACCACCGTCAGGTTCCTCTGGAAACACCATATATTTT
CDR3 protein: CASSPPSGSSGNTIYF

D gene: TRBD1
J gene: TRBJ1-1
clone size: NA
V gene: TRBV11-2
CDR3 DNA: TGTGCCAGCATAACCACAGGGGTGAACACTGAAGCTTTCTTT
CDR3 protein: CASITTGVNTEAFF

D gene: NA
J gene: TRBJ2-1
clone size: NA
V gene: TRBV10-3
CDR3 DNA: TGTGCCATCAGTGAAATGCACCAAGCGGGTGAGCAGTTCTTC
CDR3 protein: CAISEMHQAGEQFF

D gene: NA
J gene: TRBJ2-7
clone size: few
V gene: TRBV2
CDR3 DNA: TGTGCCAGCAGTCGGGGCGGTGGCGGGACCCTCTACGAGCAGTACTTC
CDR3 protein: CASSRGGGGTLYEQYF

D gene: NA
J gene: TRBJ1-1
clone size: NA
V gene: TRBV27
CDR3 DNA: TGTGCCAGCAGTTTTTGGGCTTTCACTGAAGCTTTCTTT
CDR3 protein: CASSFWAFTEAFF

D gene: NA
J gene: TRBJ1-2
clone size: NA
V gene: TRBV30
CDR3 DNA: TGTGCCTGGAGTGTACTAGCTCTAGGCTACACCTTC
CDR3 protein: CAWSVLALGYTF

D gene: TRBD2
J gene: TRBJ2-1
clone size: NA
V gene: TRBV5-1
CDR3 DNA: TGCGCCAGCAGTTGGGGGGGGGATGAGCAGTTCTTC
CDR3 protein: CASSWGGDEQFF

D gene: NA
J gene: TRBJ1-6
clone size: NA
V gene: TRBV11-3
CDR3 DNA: TGTGCCAGCAGCTTAGATCCCAACGGGTCACCCCTCCACTTT
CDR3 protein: CASSLDPNGSPLHF